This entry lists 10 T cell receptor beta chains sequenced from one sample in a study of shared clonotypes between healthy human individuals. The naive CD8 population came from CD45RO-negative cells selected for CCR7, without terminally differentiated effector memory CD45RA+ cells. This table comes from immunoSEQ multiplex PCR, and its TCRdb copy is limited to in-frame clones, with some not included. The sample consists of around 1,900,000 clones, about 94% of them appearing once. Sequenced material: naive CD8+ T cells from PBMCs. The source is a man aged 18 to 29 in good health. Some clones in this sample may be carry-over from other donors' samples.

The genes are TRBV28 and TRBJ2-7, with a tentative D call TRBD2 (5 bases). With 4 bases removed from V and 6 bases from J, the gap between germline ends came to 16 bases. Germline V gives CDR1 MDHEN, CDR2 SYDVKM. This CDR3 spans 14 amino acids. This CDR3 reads CASSYIRGASEQYF. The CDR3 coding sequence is TGTGCCAGCAGTTATATTCGGGGAGCCTCCGAGCAGTACTTC.

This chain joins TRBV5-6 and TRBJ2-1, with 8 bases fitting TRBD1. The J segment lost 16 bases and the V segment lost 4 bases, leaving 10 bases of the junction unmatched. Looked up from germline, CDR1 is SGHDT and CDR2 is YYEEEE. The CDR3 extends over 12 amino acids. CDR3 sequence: CASSDLDRGQFF. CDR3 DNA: TGTGCCAGCAGCGATCTAGACAGGGGCCAATTCTTC.

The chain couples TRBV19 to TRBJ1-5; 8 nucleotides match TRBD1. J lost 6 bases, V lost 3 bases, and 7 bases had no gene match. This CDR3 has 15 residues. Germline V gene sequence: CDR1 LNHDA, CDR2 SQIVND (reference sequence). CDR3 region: CASSMDREGFQPQHF. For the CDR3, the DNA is TGTGCCAGTAGTATGGACAGGGAGGGGTTTCAGCCCCAGCATTTT.

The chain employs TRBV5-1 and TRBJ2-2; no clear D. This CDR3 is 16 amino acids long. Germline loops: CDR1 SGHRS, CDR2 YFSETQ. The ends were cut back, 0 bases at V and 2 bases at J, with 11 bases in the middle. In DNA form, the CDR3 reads TGCGCCAGCAGCTTGGAAATCGGCGGAAACACCGGGGAGCTGTTTTTT. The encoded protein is CASSLEIGGNTGELFF.

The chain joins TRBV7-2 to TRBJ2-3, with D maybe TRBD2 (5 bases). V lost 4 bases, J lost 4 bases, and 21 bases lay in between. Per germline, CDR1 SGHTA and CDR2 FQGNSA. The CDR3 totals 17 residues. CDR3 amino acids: CASSSGEVAILPDTQYF. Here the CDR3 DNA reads TGTGCCAGCAGCTCCGGGGAAGTAGCGATATTGCCAGATACGCAGTATTTT.

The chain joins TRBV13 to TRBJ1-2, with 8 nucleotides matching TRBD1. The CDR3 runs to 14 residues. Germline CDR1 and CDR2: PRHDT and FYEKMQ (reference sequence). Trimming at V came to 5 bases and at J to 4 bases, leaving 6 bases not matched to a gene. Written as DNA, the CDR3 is TGTGCCAGCAGCCTGGACAGGGTGGCCTATGGCTACACCTTC. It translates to CASSLDRVAYGYTF. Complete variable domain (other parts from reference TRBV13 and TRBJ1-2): AAGVIQSPRHLIKEKRETATLKCYPIPRHDTVYWYQQGPGQDPQFLISFYEKMQSDKGSIPDRFSAQQFSDYHSELNMSSLELGDSALYFCASSLDRVAYGYTFGSGTRLTVV.

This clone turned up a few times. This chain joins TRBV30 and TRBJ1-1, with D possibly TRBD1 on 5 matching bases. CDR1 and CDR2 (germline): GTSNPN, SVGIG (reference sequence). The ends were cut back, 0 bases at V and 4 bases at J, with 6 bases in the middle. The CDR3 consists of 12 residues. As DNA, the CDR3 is TGTGCCTGGAGTGTTCAGGGCACTGAAGCTTTCTTT. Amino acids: CAWSVQGTEAFF.

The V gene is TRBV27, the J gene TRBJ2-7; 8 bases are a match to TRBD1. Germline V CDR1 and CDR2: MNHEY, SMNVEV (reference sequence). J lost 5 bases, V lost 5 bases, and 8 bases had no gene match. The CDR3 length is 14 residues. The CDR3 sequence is CASSPRGTGDEQYF. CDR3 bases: TGTGCCAGCAGTCCAAGGGGGACAGGAGACGAGCAGTACTTC.

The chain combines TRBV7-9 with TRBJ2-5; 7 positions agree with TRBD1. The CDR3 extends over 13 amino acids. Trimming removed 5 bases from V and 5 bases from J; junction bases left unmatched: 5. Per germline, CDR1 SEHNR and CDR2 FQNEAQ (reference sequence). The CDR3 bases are TGTGCCAGCAGCGCAGACAGGGCTGAGACCCAGTACTTC. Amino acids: CASSADRAETQYF.

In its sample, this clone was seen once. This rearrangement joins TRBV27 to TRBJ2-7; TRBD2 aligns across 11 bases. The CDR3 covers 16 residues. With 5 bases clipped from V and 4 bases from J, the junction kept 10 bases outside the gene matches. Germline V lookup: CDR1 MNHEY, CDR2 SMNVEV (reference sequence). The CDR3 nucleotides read TGTGCCAGCAGTCTTATAGCGGGAGGGCCGGCGTACGAGCAGTACTTC. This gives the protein CASSLIAGGPAYEQYF.